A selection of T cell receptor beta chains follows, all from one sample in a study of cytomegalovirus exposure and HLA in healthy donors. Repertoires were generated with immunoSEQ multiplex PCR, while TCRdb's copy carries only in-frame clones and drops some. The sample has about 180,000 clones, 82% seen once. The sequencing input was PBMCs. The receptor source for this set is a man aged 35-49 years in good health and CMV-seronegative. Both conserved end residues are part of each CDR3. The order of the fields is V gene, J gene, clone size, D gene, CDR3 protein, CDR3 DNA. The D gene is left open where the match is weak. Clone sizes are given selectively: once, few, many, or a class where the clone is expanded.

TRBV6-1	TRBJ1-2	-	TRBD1	CASSEGTGQGGGCGRGTYGYTF	TGTGCCAGCAGTGAAGGTACGGGACAGGGGGGGGGATGTGGGAGAGGCACCTATGGCTACACCTTC
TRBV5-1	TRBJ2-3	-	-	CASSLGRPNTDTQYF	TGCGCCAGCAGCTTGGGGAGGCCAAACACAGATACGCAGTATTTT
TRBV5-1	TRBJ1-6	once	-	CASRRETARNSPLHF	TGCGCCAGCAGGAGGGAAACTGCTCGGAATTCACCCCTCCACTTT
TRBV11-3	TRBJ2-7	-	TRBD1	CASSRRDRPYEQYF	TGTGCCAGCAGCCGAAGGGACAGACCCTACGAGCAGTACTTC
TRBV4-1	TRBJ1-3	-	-	CASSRDSSGNTIYF	TGCGCCAGCAGTCGTGACAGCTCTGGAAACACCATATATTTT
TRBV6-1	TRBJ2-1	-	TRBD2	CASRTSGGRAEVF	TGTGCCAGCAGGACTAGCGGGGGAAGAGCGGAGGTCTTC
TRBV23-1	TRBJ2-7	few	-	CASSPSPGLF	TGCGCCAGCAGTCCGAGCCCGGGACTCTTC
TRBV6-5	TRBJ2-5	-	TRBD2	CASSRAGVEETQYF	TGTGCCAGCAGCCGAGCGGGAGTGGAAGAGACCCAGTACTTC
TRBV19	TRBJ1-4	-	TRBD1	CASRSTGGLEKLFF	TGTGCCAGTAGGTCTACAGGGGGCCTTGAAAAACTGTTTTTT
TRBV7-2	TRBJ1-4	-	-	CASSLAALGRSGGGEKLFF	TGTGCCAGCAGCTTAGCGGCCCTCGGCAGGTCCGGCGGGGGTGAAAAACTGTTTTTT
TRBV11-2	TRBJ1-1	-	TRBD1	CASSPDRVHTEAFF	TGTGCCAGCAGCCCCGACAGGGTCCACACTGAAGCTTTCTTT
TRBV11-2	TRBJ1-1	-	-	CASSFWASPLNTEAFF	TGTGCCAGCAGCTTTTGGGCCTCTCCCCTGAACACTGAAGCTTTCTTT
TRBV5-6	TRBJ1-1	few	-	CASSSPLNTEAFF	TGTGCCAGCAGCTCCCCCTTGAACACTGAAGCTTTCTTT
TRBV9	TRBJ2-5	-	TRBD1	CASSAQGVGETQYF	TGTGCCAGCAGCGCGCAGGGGGTGGGCGAGACCCAGTACTTC
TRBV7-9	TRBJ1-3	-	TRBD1	CASSLGQPAGNTIYF	TGTGCCAGCAGCTTGGGACAGCCAGCTGGAAACACCATATATTTT
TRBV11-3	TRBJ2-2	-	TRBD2	CASSASGSGTGELFF	TGTGCCAGCAGCGCCAGCGGGAGTGGCACCGGGGAGCTGTTTTTT
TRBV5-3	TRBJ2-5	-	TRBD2	CARSPATGDGTSGRVYQETQYF	TGTGCCAGAAGCCCCGCGACGGGTGATGGGACTAGCGGGAGGGTGTACCAAGAGACCCAGTACTTC
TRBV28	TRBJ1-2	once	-	CASSPGPNYGYTF	TGTGCCAGCAGCCCGGGTCCTAACTATGGCTACACCTTC
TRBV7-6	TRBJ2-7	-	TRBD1	CASSWGQGSEQYF	TGTGCCAGCAGCTGGGGACAGGGGAGCGAGCAGTACTTC
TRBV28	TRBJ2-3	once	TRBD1	CASRNRDRLTDTQYF	TGTGCCAGCAGGAACCGGGACAGGCTAACAGATACGCAGTATTTT
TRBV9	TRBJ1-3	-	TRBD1	CASSAMAGGSGNTIYF	TGTGCCAGCAGCGCCATGGCAGGGGGCTCTGGAAACACCATATATTTT
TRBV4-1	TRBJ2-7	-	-	CASSQDPGGTYEQYF	TGCGCCAGCAGCCAAGACCCCGGAGGCACCTACGAGCAGTACTTC
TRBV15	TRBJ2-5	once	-	CATSAALRETQYF	TGTGCCACCAGCGCGGCCCTGAGGGAGACCCAGTACTTC
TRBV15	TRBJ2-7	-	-	CATSSRIGGASYEQYF	TGTGCCACCAGCAGCCGTATCGGGGGAGCTTCCTACGAGCAGTACTTC
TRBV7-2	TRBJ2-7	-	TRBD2	CASSLAGTSSDEQYF	TGTGCCAGCAGCTTAGCCGGGACTAGCAGCGACGAGCAGTACTTC
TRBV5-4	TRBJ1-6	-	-	CASRLSGDSPLHF	TGTGCCAGCAGGTTGTCAGGGGACTCACCCCTCCACTTT
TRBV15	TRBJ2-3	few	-	CATSRVRGTRRTDTQYF	TGTGCCACCAGCAGAGTCAGGGGCACACGGCGCACAGATACGCAGTATTTT
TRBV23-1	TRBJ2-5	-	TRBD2	CATKWGREGPTQETQYF	TGCGCCACCAAATGGGGAAGGGAGGGGCCCACCCAAGAGACCCAGTACTTC
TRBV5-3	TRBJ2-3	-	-	CARSLEAGRCSTDTQYF	TGTGCCAGAAGCTTGGAGGCGGGACGGTGCAGCACAGATACGCAGTATTTT
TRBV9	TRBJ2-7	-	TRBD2	CASSVGPAGAYEQYF	TGTGCCAGCAGCGTAGGCCCCGCGGGAGCTTACGAGCAGTACTTC
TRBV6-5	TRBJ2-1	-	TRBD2	CASSYRTSGGDEQFF	TGTGCCAGCAGTTACAGGACTAGCGGGGGCGATGAGCAGTTCTTC
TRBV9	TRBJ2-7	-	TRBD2	CASSVDSSGSTYEQYF	TGTGCCAGCAGCGTAGATTCTAGCGGGAGTACGTACGAGCAGTACTTC
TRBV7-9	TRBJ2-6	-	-	CASSREGAGANVLTF	TGTGCCAGCAGCAGAGAGGGGGCTGGGGCCAACGTCCTGACTTTC
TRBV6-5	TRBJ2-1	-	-	CASTKQGSYNEQFF	TGTGCCAGCACCAAGCAGGGGTCGTACAATGAGCAGTTCTTC
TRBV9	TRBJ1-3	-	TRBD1	CASSLGTGSSGNTIYF	TGTGCCAGCAGCCTCGGGACAGGGAGCTCTGGAAACACCATATATTTT
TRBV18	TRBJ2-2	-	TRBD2	CASSRTGTSSTGELFF	TGTGCCAGCTCTCGTACCGGGACTAGCAGCACCGGGGAGCTGTTTTTT
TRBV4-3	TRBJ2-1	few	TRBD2	CASSQGFGLAGRNEQFF	TGCGCCAGCAGCCAGGGGTTCGGACTAGCGGGGAGGAATGAGCAGTTCTTC
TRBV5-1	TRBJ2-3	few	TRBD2	CASSGRLAGETDTQYF	TGCGCCAGCAGCGGACGACTAGCGGGAGAGACAGATACGCAGTATTTT
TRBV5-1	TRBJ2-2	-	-	CASSLNSNTGELFF	TGCGCCAGCAGCTTGAACAGTAACACCGGGGAGCTGTTTTTT
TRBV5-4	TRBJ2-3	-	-	CASSLTGGDTQYF	TGTGCCAGCAGCTTGACAGGCGGAGATACGCAGTATTTT
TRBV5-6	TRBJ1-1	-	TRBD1	CASSANRLTGGVDGGAFF	TGTGCCAGCAGCGCTAATCGTTTAACAGGGGGAGTGGATGGAGGAGCTTTCTTT
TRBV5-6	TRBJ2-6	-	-	CASSPDSGGANVLTF	TGTGCCAGCAGCCCTGACTCGGGAGGGGCCAACGTCCTGACTTTC
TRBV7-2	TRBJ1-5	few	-	CASSPRSNQPQHF	TGTGCCAGCAGCCCGAGGAGCAATCAGCCCCAGCATTTT
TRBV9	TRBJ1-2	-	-	CASSVTDSNYGYTF	TGTGCCAGCAGCGTTACAGACAGTAACTATGGCTACACCTTC
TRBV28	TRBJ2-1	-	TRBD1	CASSLRGTGPYNEQFF	TGTGCCAGCAGTTTAAGAGGGACAGGACCTTACAATGAGCAGTTCTTC
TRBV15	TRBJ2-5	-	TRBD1	CATSRDRGQGRETQYF	TGTGCCACCAGCAGAGATAGGGGACAGGGAAGGGAGACCCAGTACTTC
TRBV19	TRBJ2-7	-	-	CASTKSDTPYEQYF	TGTGCCAGTACCAAGTCGGACACCCCCTACGAGCAGTACTTC
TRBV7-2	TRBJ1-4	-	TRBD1	CASSFGTGWEKLFF	TGTGCCAGCAGCTTCGGGACAGGGTGGGAAAAACTGTTTTTT
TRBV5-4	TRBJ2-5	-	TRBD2	CASSSGGSGRASETQYF	TGTGCCAGCAGCTCCGGGGGGAGCGGGAGGGCGTCAGAGACCCAGTACTTC
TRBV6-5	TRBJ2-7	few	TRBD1	CASSYSISGGIEQYF	TGTGCCAGCAGTTACTCGATTTCAGGGGGCATCGAGCAGTACTTC
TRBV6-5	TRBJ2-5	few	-	CASSRGLSETQYF	TGTGCCAGCAGTAGGGGACTCTCAGAGACCCAGTACTTC
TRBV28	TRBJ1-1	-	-	CASSLSGMNTEAFF	TGTGCCAGCAGTTTATCCGGGATGAACACTGAAGCTTTCTTT